This TCR beta chain is drawn from a study of response to subunit inactivated influenza vaccine. The study's findings and limits: Each seasonal influenza vaccination recruits few new T cells, the authors suggested.

TCRdb independently ran MiXCR on the RT-PCR reads; one entry per CDR3 protein. The repertoire has hundreds of thousands of distinct CDR3 sequences, 15% to 20% of them found once; the top ten carry approximately 10%. Germline V gene sequence: CDR1 MGHDK, CDR2 SYGVNS. CDR3 length: 13 residues. Deletions cut 4 bases from V and 5 bases from J, with 11 bases between. This clonotype was detected ten times or more. The antigen is not known. The sample in question was PBMCs from blood, obtained more than 4 days after vaccination. The receptor comes from a man aged 50 or older who received an inactivated influenza vaccine. This chain uses TRBV25-1 with TRBJ1-2; maybe TRBD1 (6 bases). In nucleotides, the CDR3 is TGTGCCAGCAGTGTCAGGGGAGCGTATGGCTACACCTTC. This translates into CASSVRGAYGYTF.